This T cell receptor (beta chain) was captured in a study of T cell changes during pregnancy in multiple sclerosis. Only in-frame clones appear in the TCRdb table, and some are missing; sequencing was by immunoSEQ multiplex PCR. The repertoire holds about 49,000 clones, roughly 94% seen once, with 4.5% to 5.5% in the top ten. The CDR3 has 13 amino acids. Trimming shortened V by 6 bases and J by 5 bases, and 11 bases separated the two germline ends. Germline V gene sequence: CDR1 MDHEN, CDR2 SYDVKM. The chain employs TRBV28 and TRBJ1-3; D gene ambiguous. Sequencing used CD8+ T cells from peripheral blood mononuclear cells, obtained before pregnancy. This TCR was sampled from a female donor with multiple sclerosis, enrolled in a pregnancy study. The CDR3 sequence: CASSTAKRNTIYF. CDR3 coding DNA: TGTGCCAGCAGCACAGCAAAGCGAAACACCATATATTTT.